The sequence of this T cell receptor (beta chain) was determined in a study of cytomegalovirus exposure and HLA in healthy donors. Study results and caveats: Owing to their indistinguishability, certain V segments, notably TRBV6-2 and TRBV6-3, were excluded. CMV serostatus was the only immune exposure information that was available. In a later analysis, HLA-C alleles had the fewest associated TCRs, DRB1 alleles the most. It emerged from a later analysis that several of the most significant clusters appeared to be linked to common viral pathogens.

For this clone: What it recognizes is unknown.

With 1 base removed from V and 9 bases from J, the gap between germline ends came to 8 bases. Germline V gives CDR1 SGHVS, CDR2 FNYEAQ. The CDR3 runs to 12 residues. Researchers ran the PCR with 60 Vbeta and 13 Jbeta primers. Profiling relied on immunoSEQ multiplex PCR, and the TCRdb table lists in-frame clones only, not all of them. The sample has 150,000 to 200,000 clones, around 74% seen once. The sequence was collected from a woman younger than 45 in good health and CMV-seronegative. The rearrangement joins TRBV7-6 to TRBJ2-3; no reliable D call. Sequencing was performed on PBMCs. The CDR3 bases are TGTGCCAGCAGCTTAGTTGGAGAAACGCAGTATTTT. This sequence encodes CASSLVGETQYF.